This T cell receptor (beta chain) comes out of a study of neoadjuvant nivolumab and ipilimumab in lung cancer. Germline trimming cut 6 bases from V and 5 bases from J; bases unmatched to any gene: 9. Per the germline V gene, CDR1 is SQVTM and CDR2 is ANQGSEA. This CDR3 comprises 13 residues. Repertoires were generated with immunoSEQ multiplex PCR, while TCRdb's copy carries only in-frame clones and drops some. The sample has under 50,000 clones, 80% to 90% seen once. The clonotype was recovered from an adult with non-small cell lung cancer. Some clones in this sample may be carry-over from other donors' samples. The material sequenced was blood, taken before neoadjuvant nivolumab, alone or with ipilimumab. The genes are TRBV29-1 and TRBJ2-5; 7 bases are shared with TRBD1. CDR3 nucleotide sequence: TGCAGCGTCCGACAGGGCGCGGGCGAGACCCAGTACTTC. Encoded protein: CSVRQGAGETQYF.